What follows are 11 T cell receptor beta chains derived from one specimen sequenced in a study of identical twins. A single record per CDR3 protein comes from TCRdb applying MiXCR to the 5' RACE reads. The top ten hold 7.5% to 9.5% of the sample, which has 300,000 to 400,000 distinct CDR3 sequences, roughly 9% seen once. Sequencing was done on a sample of naive T cells sorted from blood. Receptor source: a woman between 45 and 65 years old in good health.

There are a few counts of this clonotype. CDR3 sequence: CASTERGRKYGYTF. The DNA for the CDR3 is TGTGCCAGCACCGAAAGGGGGAGGAAGTATGGCTACACCTTC. The V gene is TRBV6-1, the J gene TRBJ1-2, with D perhaps matching TRBD1 (6 bases). The germline V and J ends were trimmed by 7 bases and 5 bases, with 17 bases remaining between them. Germline V gives CDR1 MNHNS, CDR2 SASEGT. The CDR3 has 14 amino acids.

This clonotype came up a few times. This chain links TRBV12-3 or TRBV12-4 with TRBJ2-2, with D perhaps matching TRBD1 (6 bases). V was pared by 6 bases and J by 4 bases, with 12 bases between. This CDR3 is 14 amino acids long. CDR3 sequence reads: CASSLQGTTGELFF. CDR3 DNA: TGTGCCAGCAGCTTACAGGGTACCACCGGGGAGCTGTTTTTT.

In its sample, this clonotype was seen a few times. The genes are TRBV30 and TRBJ2-7, with 8 bases aligning to TRBD1. Germline assignment: CDR1 GTSNPN and CDR2 SVGIG (reference sequence). V shed 5 bases, J shed 2 bases, and the junction held 5 bases outside the gene matches. The CDR3 totals 13 residues. The CDR3 DNA follows: TGTGCCTGGGAGGGACAGGAGACCTACGAGCAGTACTTC. Translated, it gives CAWEGQETYEQYF.

V and J are TRBV12-3 or TRBV12-4 and TRBJ2-3; TRBD1 matches at 7 bases. The CDR3 contains 16 residues. V was pared by 3 bases and J by 0 bases, with 6 bases of the junction left unmatched. CDR3 sequence (DNA): TGTGCCAGCAGTTTTGGGGCAGGGGGTAGCACAGATACGCAGTATTTT. Its translation: CASSFGAGGSTDTQYF.

This chain joins TRBV6-5 and TRBJ1-2; TRBD1 might be the D (5 bases). Trimming took 5 bases from V and 5 from J, leaving 18 bases between them. CDR3 size: 15 residues. Per the germline V gene, CDR1 is MNHEY and CDR2 is SVGAGI. The CDR3 loop reads CASSPRDGRWYGYTF. CDR3 nucleotide sequence: TGTGCCAGCAGTCCCCGGGACGGGAGGTGGTATGGCTACACCTTC.

This chain connects TRBV18 to TRBJ2-7; TRBD1 is a possible D gene (6 bases). Per the germline V gene, CDR1 is KGHSH and CDR2 is LQKENI. CDR3 length: 15 residues. Trimming removed 0 bases from V and 3 bases from J, with 12 bases in between. CDR3: CASSPPPGQRYEQYV. The CDR3 coding sequence is TGTGCCAGCTCACCACCCCCCGGACAGCGCTACGAGCAGTACGTC.

The chain recombines TRBV5-1 with TRBJ2-1, with D perhaps matching TRBD1 or TRBD2 (5 bases each). The CDR3 extends over 14 amino acids. V lost 6 bases and J lost 7, with 17 bases in between. In germline, CDR1 is SGHRS, CDR2 YFSETQ. CDR3: CASILGPTRNEQFF. As DNA, the CDR3 is TGCGCCAGCATACTGGGACCGACGAGGAATGAGCAGTTCTTC.

This clonotype was detected only a few times. The rearrangement links TRBV20-1 to TRBJ2-3, with TRBD2 matching 9 bases. Germline V gives CDR1 DFQATT, CDR2 SNEGSKA (reference sequence). The CDR3 spans 15 residues. V shed 3 bases, J shed 1 base, and the junction held 5 bases outside the gene matches. The CDR3 region is CSASWVAGGTDTQYF. The CDR3, as DNA: TGCAGTGCTAGTTGGGTAGCGGGGGGCACAGATACGCAGTATTTT.

The chain couples TRBV10-1 to TRBJ1-2; D unclear. This CDR3 contains 13 residues. The V end lost 1 base, the J end lost 5 bases, and 8 bases lay between the germline ends. Looked up from germline, CDR1 is WNHNN and CDR2 is SYGVQD (reference sequence). The DNA of the CDR3 is TGCGCCAGCAGTGAGTTCACCACATATGGCTACACCTTC. Translated, it gives CASSEFTTYGYTF.

This clonotype was detected many times. The chain employs TRBV5-1 and TRBJ2-5, with D possibly being TRBD1 (6 bases). In germline, CDR1 is SGHRS, CDR2 YFSETQ. V was trimmed by 0 bases and J by 5 bases, leaving 8 bases between them. The CDR3 has 13 amino acids. The CDR3 here is CASSLEGGETQYF. In nucleotides, the CDR3 is TGCGCCAGCAGCTTGGAAGGGGGTGAGACCCAGTACTTC.

This chain connects TRBV25-1 to TRBJ1-1, with TRBD1 matching over 7 bases. The J segment lost 3 bases and the V segment lost 4 bases, leaving 5 bases of the junction unmatched. The CDR3 runs to 14 residues. Per the germline V gene, CDR1 is MGHDK and CDR2 is SYGVNS. The CDR3 DNA is TGTGCCAGCAGTGGCTGGAGGGGGCACACTGAAGCTTTCTTT. Translation gives CASSGWRGHTEAFF.